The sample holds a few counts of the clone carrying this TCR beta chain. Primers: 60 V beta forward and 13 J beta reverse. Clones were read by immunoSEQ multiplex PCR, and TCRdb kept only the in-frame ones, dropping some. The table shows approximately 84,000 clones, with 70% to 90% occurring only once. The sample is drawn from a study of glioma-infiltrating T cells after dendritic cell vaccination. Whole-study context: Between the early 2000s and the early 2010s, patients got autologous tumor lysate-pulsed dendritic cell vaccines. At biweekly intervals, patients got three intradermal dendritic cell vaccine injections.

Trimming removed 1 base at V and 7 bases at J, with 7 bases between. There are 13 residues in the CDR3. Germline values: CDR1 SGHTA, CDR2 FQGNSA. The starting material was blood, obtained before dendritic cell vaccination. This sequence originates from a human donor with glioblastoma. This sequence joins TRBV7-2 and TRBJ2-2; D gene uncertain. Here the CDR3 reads CASSLVAIGELFF. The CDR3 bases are TGTGCCAGCAGCTTAGTGGCAATCGGGGAGCTGTTTTTT.